The rows below give T cell receptor beta chains drawn from one sample of a study of T-cell memory formation after mild COVID-19. Via MiXCR, TCRdb re-called the 5' RACE reads, giving one row per CDR3 protein. Among 550,000 to 700,000 distinct CDR3 sequences listed, about 18% were seen once. What was sequenced was PBMCs or a T cell subset sorted from them (not recorded which). These receptors were obtained from an adult woman who had mild COVID-19 (a few samples of this study predate the infection). Cell type and time point are not known. Both conserved end residues are part of each CDR3. Fields, in order: V gene, clone size, D gene, J gene, CDR3 DNA, CDR3 protein. The D gene is left open where the match is weak. A clone size is listed for some rows: how often the clone was seen (once, few, many), or a class if it is expanded.

V gene: TRBV15
clone size: NA
D gene: NA
J gene: TRBJ1-5
CDR3 DNA: TGTGCCACCAGCAGAGATGGACGAACTCAGCCCCAGCATTTT
CDR3 protein: CATSRDGRTQPQHF

V gene: TRBV9
clone size: NA
D gene: NA
J gene: TRBJ1-2
CDR3 DNA: TGTGCCAGCAGCGTCGCGGGGGCGGCCTATGGCTACACCTTC
CDR3 protein: CASSVAGAAYGYTF

V gene: TRBV27
clone size: few
D gene: NA
J gene: TRBJ1-2
CDR3 DNA: TGTGCCAGCAGTTCGGAAGCAGGGAGGCGTGCTGGCTACACCTTC
CDR3 protein: CASSSEAGRRAGYTF

V gene: TRBV4-1
clone size: NA
D gene: NA
J gene: TRBJ2-7
CDR3 DNA: TGCGCCAGCAGCCTAGGCAATGACCCCTACGAGCAGTACTTC
CDR3 protein: CASSLGNDPYEQYF

V gene: TRBV6-1
clone size: NA
D gene: TRBD2
J gene: TRBJ2-7
CDR3 DNA: TGTGCCAGCACCCCAGCGGGGGTTGTCTACGAGCAGTACTTC
CDR3 protein: CASTPAGVVYEQYF

V gene: TRBV4-1
clone size: NA
D gene: TRBD1
J gene: TRBJ1-2
CDR3 DNA: TGCGCCAGCAGCCAAGGCGCCGGGACAGGGGGGCTCAATGGCTACACCTTC
CDR3 protein: CASSQGAGTGGLNGYTF

V gene: TRBV4-1
clone size: NA
D gene: NA
J gene: TRBJ1-2
CDR3 DNA: TGCGCCAGCAGCCAAGAGCCCCCAAGCTATGCCGTCTATGGCTACACCTTC
CDR3 protein: CASSQEPPSYAVYGYTF

V gene: TRBV12-3/TRBV12-4
clone size: few
D gene: NA
J gene: TRBJ2-3
CDR3 DNA: TGTGCCAGCAGTAAACTCCTAGGTTCGGATACGCAGTATTTT
CDR3 protein: CASSKLLGSDTQYF

V gene: TRBV12-3/TRBV12-4
clone size: NA
D gene: NA
J gene: TRBJ1-3
CDR3 DNA: TGTGCCAGCAGTTTTTACAGCTCTGGAAACACCATATATTTT
CDR3 protein: CASSFYSSGNTIYF

V gene: TRBV5-6
clone size: NA
D gene: NA
J gene: TRBJ2-3
CDR3 DNA: TGTGCCAGCAGCCCCTATAGTGCGGATACGCAGTATTTT
CDR3 protein: CASSPYSADTQYF

V gene: TRBV20-1
clone size: few
D gene: NA
J gene: TRBJ2-1
CDR3 DNA: TGCAGTGCTAGAGTGGCAGGGAGAATCATCAATGAGCAGTTCTTC
CDR3 protein: CSARVAGRIINEQFF

V gene: TRBV20-1
clone size: few
D gene: TRBD2
J gene: TRBJ2-1
CDR3 DNA: TGCAGTGCACCAACCCTAGCGGGGGTAGACAATGAGCAGTTCTTC
CDR3 protein: CSAPTLAGVDNEQFF

V gene: TRBV3-1
clone size: few
D gene: TRBD2
J gene: TRBJ2-5
CDR3 DNA: TGTGCCAGCAGAGCGAGCGGGGCAGAGCGAACCCAGTACTTC
CDR3 protein: CASRASGAERTQYF

V gene: TRBV20-1
clone size: few
D gene: NA
J gene: TRBJ2-7
CDR3 DNA: TGCAGTGCTACGCCGACAGGTATCTACGAGCAGTACTTC
CDR3 protein: CSATPTGIYEQYF

V gene: TRBV7-2
clone size: NA
D gene: NA
J gene: TRBJ2-3
CDR3 DNA: TGTGCCAGCAGCTCCGGGACATTCACAGATACGCAGTATTTT
CDR3 protein: CASSSGTFTDTQYF

V gene: TRBV5-1
clone size: few
D gene: NA
J gene: TRBJ2-1
CDR3 DNA: TGCGCCAGCAGCTCGGGACTTCCCAGCTCCTACAATGAGCAGTTCTTC
CDR3 protein: CASSSGLPSSYNEQFF

V gene: TRBV20-1
clone size: few
D gene: TRBD2
J gene: TRBJ2-7
CDR3 DNA: TGCAGTGCTGTAGCGGGAGTACAAAGGGACGAGCAGTACTTC
CDR3 protein: CSAVAGVQRDEQYF

V gene: TRBV5-1
clone size: NA
D gene: NA
J gene: TRBJ2-1
CDR3 DNA: TGCGCCAGCAGCTTGGTTTTAAAAGGTCCTGGCGGCTCCTACAATGAGCAGTTCTTC
CDR3 protein: CASSLVLKGPGGSYNEQFF

V gene: TRBV5-1
clone size: NA
D gene: NA
J gene: TRBJ2-1
CDR3 DNA: TGCGCCAGCAGCTTCCGCGGGGGCCTAGACAATGAGCAGTTCTTC
CDR3 protein: CASSFRGGLDNEQFF

V gene: TRBV7-2
clone size: few
D gene: NA
J gene: TRBJ2-1
CDR3 DNA: TGTGCCAGCAGCTTAGCCGGTGTGGGGGCGGGCAATGAGCAGTTCTTC
CDR3 protein: CASSLAGVGAGNEQFF

V gene: TRBV15
clone size: NA
D gene: TRBD2
J gene: TRBJ2-1
CDR3 DNA: TGTGCCACCAGCACGTCAACGGGACTAGCGAAACCAAAGCAGTTCTTC
CDR3 protein: CATSTSTGLAKPKQFF

V gene: TRBV19
clone size: NA
D gene: NA
J gene: TRBJ1-1
CDR3 DNA: TGTGCCAGTAGTCGGACAGTTTACGCTGAAGCTTTCTTT
CDR3 protein: CASSRTVYAEAFF

V gene: TRBV5-4
clone size: many
D gene: NA
J gene: TRBJ1-6
CDR3 DNA: TGTGCCAGCAGTATCCCAGGGAGTAATTCACCCCTCCACTTT
CDR3 protein: CASSIPGSNSPLHF

V gene: TRBV29-1
clone size: NA
D gene: NA
J gene: TRBJ1-2
CDR3 DNA: TGCAGCGCCTCCGGGGAGAACTATGGCTACACCTTC
CDR3 protein: CSASGENYGYTF

V gene: TRBV25-1
clone size: many
D gene: NA
J gene: TRBJ2-3
CDR3 DNA: TGTGCCAGCAGTTCTGACAGGTTAATCACAGATACGCAGTATTTT
CDR3 protein: CASSSDRLITDTQYF

V gene: TRBV5-1
clone size: few
D gene: TRBD1
J gene: TRBJ2-5
CDR3 DNA: TGCGCCAGCAGCCCCATGGACAGGCGAGAGACCCAGTACTTC
CDR3 protein: CASSPMDRRETQYF

V gene: TRBV9
clone size: NA
D gene: NA
J gene: TRBJ2-2
CDR3 DNA: TGTGCCAGCAGCATGGGACGGACGAACACCGGGGAGCTGTTTTTT
CDR3 protein: CASSMGRTNTGELFF

V gene: TRBV10-2
clone size: NA
D gene: TRBD2
J gene: TRBJ2-3
CDR3 DNA: TGCGCCAGCAAGAGCGGGAGACCGACAGATACGCAGTATTTT
CDR3 protein: CASKSGRPTDTQYF

V gene: TRBV9
clone size: NA
D gene: TRBD2
J gene: TRBJ2-5
CDR3 DNA: TGTGCCAGCAGCTCCTCGACTAGCGGGAATTTCTTGGAGACCCAGTACTTC
CDR3 protein: CASSSSTSGNFLETQYF

V gene: TRBV30
clone size: few
D gene: NA
J gene: TRBJ2-7
CDR3 DNA: TGTGCCTGGAGTGTATTTGGGTGGGAGCAGTACTTC
CDR3 protein: CAWSVFGWEQYF

V gene: TRBV9
clone size: NA
D gene: NA
J gene: TRBJ1-2
CDR3 DNA: TGTGCCAGCAGCGTAGCCCCACAGGACATTAACTATGGCTACACCTTC
CDR3 protein: CASSVAPQDINYGYTF

V gene: TRBV6-2/TRBV6-3
clone size: NA
D gene: TRBD1
J gene: TRBJ1-5
CDR3 DNA: TGTGCCAGCAGTGACGGACAGGATAGCAATCAGCCCCAGCATTTT
CDR3 protein: CASSDGQDSNQPQHF

V gene: TRBV4-1
clone size: once
D gene: NA
J gene: TRBJ1-3
CDR3 DNA: TGCGCCAGCAGCCAAGAACGGACACTTGGAAACACCATATATTTT
CDR3 protein: CASSQERTLGNTIYF

V gene: TRBV12-3/TRBV12-4
clone size: NA
D gene: NA
J gene: TRBJ2-2
CDR3 DNA: TGTGCCAGCCTATCAGGGGATGGATCCGGGGAGCTGTTTTTT
CDR3 protein: CASLSGDGSGELFF

V gene: TRBV7-9
clone size: few
D gene: NA
J gene: TRBJ2-1
CDR3 DNA: TGTGCCAGCAGCCTCCCAGGACAGTTCAAGAATGAGCAGTTCTTC
CDR3 protein: CASSLPGQFKNEQFF

V gene: TRBV30
clone size: NA
D gene: TRBD2
J gene: TRBJ2-3
CDR3 DNA: TGTGCCCGGACTAGCGGGAGTGGGACAGATACGCAGTATTTT
CDR3 protein: CARTSGSGTDTQYF

V gene: TRBV5-6
clone size: NA
D gene: NA
J gene: TRBJ1-1
CDR3 DNA: TGTGCCAGCAGCTTGGTTGGCTGGGGAGGCACTGAAGCTTTCTTT
CDR3 protein: CASSLVGWGGTEAFF

V gene: TRBV7-2
clone size: many
D gene: TRBD1
J gene: TRBJ2-5
CDR3 DNA: TGTGCCAGCCTAAGGACAGGGGGCGCCTTAGAGACCCAGTACTTC
CDR3 protein: CASLRTGGALETQYF

V gene: TRBV12-3/TRBV12-4
clone size: NA
D gene: TRBD1
J gene: TRBJ2-2
CDR3 DNA: TGTGCCAGCAGGACAGGGGCGGCCACCGGGGAGCTGTTTTTT
CDR3 protein: CASRTGAATGELFF

V gene: TRBV15
clone size: few
D gene: NA
J gene: TRBJ1-2
CDR3 DNA: TGTGCCACCAGCAGGACGAACACCCCAGGCGGCTATGGCTACACCTTC
CDR3 protein: CATSRTNTPGGYGYTF

V gene: TRBV15
clone size: NA
D gene: NA
J gene: TRBJ2-7
CDR3 DNA: TGTGCCACCAGCATTGGTGTCGGCTACGAGCAGTACTTC
CDR3 protein: CATSIGVGYEQYF

V gene: TRBV18
clone size: NA
D gene: NA
J gene: TRBJ2-1
CDR3 DNA: TGTGCCAGCTCACTGAACAACGCCTACAATGAGCAGTTCTTC
CDR3 protein: CASSLNNAYNEQFF

V gene: TRBV7-8
clone size: few
D gene: NA
J gene: TRBJ2-3
CDR3 DNA: TGTGCCAGCAGCTTAAGACAGTTATGGACTAGCACAGATACGCAGTATTTT
CDR3 protein: CASSLRQLWTSTDTQYF

V gene: TRBV24-1
clone size: few
D gene: NA
J gene: TRBJ2-1
CDR3 DNA: TGTGCCACCAGTGATTTGGTTTCGGGGAATGAGCAGTTCTTC
CDR3 protein: CATSDLVSGNEQFF

V gene: TRBV3-1
clone size: NA
D gene: TRBD1
J gene: TRBJ2-5
CDR3 DNA: TGTGCCAGCAGCCAACTGGGCAGGGGGCAGAGGCAAGAGACCCAGTACTTC
CDR3 protein: CASSQLGRGQRQETQYF

V gene: TRBV6-5
clone size: NA
D gene: TRBD1
J gene: TRBJ1-1
CDR3 DNA: TGTGCCAGCAGTATTCCGGGACAGCTCTCTGAAGCTTTCTTT
CDR3 protein: CASSIPGQLSEAFF

V gene: TRBV7-6
clone size: NA
D gene: NA
J gene: TRBJ2-1
CDR3 DNA: TGTGCCAGCAGCTTAGACTATGGGGGAGTAAGGTTCTTC
CDR3 protein: CASSLDYGGVRFF

V gene: TRBV2
clone size: few
D gene: NA
J gene: TRBJ2-7
CDR3 DNA: TGTGCCAGCGGGGGAGGGGGGAACGAGCAGTACTTC
CDR3 protein: CASGGGGNEQYF

V gene: TRBV10-2
clone size: few
D gene: NA
J gene: TRBJ2-2
CDR3 DNA: TGCGCCAGCAGTGAGCACCCTAGTTCCGGGGAGCTGTTTTTT
CDR3 protein: CASSEHPSSGELFF

V gene: TRBV2
clone size: NA
D gene: NA
J gene: TRBJ2-3
CDR3 DNA: TGTGCCAGTGAAGGCAGCGGACTTAGCACAGATACGCAGTATTTT
CDR3 protein: CASEGSGLSTDTQYF

V gene: TRBV6-2/TRBV6-3
clone size: NA
D gene: NA
J gene: TRBJ2-7
CDR3 DNA: TGTGCCAGCAGTTACCCAGGGGCCGAGCAGTACTTC
CDR3 protein: CASSYPGAEQYF

V gene: TRBV28
clone size: few
D gene: TRBD2
J gene: TRBJ2-1
CDR3 DNA: TGTGCCAGCAGTTTGGGCGGGAGGGTTGGTGAGCAGTTCTTC
CDR3 protein: CASSLGGRVGEQFF

V gene: TRBV4-1
clone size: many
D gene: NA
J gene: TRBJ1-2
CDR3 DNA: TGCGCCAGCAGCCAAGATTTTAGGACGGTGGACGGCTACACCTTC
CDR3 protein: CASSQDFRTVDGYTF